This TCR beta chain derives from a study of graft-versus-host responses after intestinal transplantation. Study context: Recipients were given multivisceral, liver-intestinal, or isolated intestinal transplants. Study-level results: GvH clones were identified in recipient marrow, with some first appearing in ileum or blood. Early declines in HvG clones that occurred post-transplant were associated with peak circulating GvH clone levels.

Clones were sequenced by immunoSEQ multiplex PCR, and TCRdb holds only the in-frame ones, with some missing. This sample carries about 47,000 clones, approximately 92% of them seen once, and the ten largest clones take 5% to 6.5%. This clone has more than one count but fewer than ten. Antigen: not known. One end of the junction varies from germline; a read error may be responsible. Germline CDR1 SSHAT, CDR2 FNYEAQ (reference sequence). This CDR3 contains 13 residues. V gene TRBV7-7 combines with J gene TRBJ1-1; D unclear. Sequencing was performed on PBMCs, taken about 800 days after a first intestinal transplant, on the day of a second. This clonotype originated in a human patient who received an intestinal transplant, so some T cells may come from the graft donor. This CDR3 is CASSLADGTEAFF. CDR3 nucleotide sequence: TGTGCTAGCAGCTTAGCGGATGGCACTGAAGCTTTCTTT.